This record looks at one T cell receptor (beta chain) sequence and its context. Its antigen remains unidentified. Germline-derived CDR1 and CDR2 are SGHDN and FVKESK. CDR3 size: 14 residues. The trim removed 4 bases at V and 5 bases at J, leaving 4 bases unmatched. The entry originates in a study of T cells after yellow fever vaccination. Turning to the study itself: Preparation of fractions with low cell numbers was performed using SMART-Seq v4 Ultra Low Input. Study findings and constraints: Reappearing after the booster were most of the clones from primary vaccination (about 96% CD4, approximately 86% CD8).

UMIs and a universal primer site were added when TCR cDNA was made by 5'RACE template switching. MiXCR, applied by TCRdb to the 5' RACE reads, yields one record per CDR3 protein. This table has 450,000 to 600,000 distinct CDR3 sequences, about 13% appearing once. The gene calls are TRBV14 and TRBJ1-2, with TRBD1 identical over 10 bases. The TCR comes from a man aged 25 to 40 who received the YFV17D yellow fever vaccine. The sample in question was PBMCs, obtained on the day of the yellow fever booster vaccination. As DNA, the CDR3 is TGTGCCAGCAGCCGGGGACAGGGGTCTTATGGCTACACCTTC. Protein product: CASSRGQGSYGYTF. Together with reference TRBV14 and TRBJ1-2, the CDR3 gives the full variable domain: EAGVTQFPSHSVIEKGQTVTLRCDPISGHDNLYWYRRVMGKEIKFLLHFVKESKQDESGMPNNRFLAERTGGTYSTLKVQPAELEDSGVYFCASSRGQGSYGYTFGSGTRLTVV.